One and the same sample provided the 30 T cell receptor beta chains below, sequenced in a study of T cells in Graves' hyperthyroidism and ophthalmopathy. The TCR beta CDR3 regions underwent amplification using RNA transcripts as the source. The HTBI primer set was used in a first-round RT-PCR of the TCR CDR3. MiXCR, applied by TCRdb to the multiplex PCR reads, yields one record per CDR3 protein. The table shows about 360,000 distinct CDR3 sequences, with roughly 13% occurring only once. The sequenced material came from blood. All receptors derive from a woman between 18 and 29 years old with Graves' hyperthyroidism.

About this clonotype itself: A read error may explain this, as a much larger clone is one base away. The chain uses TRBV6-2 or TRBV6-3 and TRBJ1-1; the match to TRBD1 covers 7 bases. The germline V gene has CDR1 MNHEY and CDR2 SVGEGT. The CDR3 extends over 15 amino acids. The CDR3 region has the DNA TGTGCCAGCAGTTACTCACAGGGGATGAACACTGAAGCTTCCTTT. Encoded protein: CASSYSQGMNTEASF.

The chain carries TRBV10-3 and TRBJ2-1; 7 bases match TRBD2. V lost 3 bases, J lost 4 bases, and 6 bases stayed unmatched. The germline V gene has CDR1 ENHRY and CDR2 SYGVKD. This CDR3 is built from 15 residues. CDR3 sequence (DNA): TGTGCCATCAGTGATGAGCTAGCGGATTACAATGAGCAGTTCTTC. It translates to CAISDELADYNEQFF.

This clonotype has ten or more counts. J is TRBJ1-1 and V is TRBV6-5; D is uncertain. This CDR3 spans 17 amino acids. Germline V gives CDR1 MNHEY, CDR2 SVGAGI. The germline V and J ends were trimmed by 0 bases and 4 bases, with 18 bases remaining between them. The CDR3 is CASSYSSRSSRPTEAFF. DNA for the CDR3: TGTGCCAGCAGTTACTCGAGCAGGTCCTCGCGACCCACTGAAGCTTTCTTT.

This clonotype appeared a few times. The chain links TRBV10-3 to TRBJ2-1, with D possibly being TRBD2 (5 bases). The CDR3 length is 16 residues. V was trimmed by 4 bases and J by 0 bases, leaving 13 bases between them. The germline gives CDR1 ENHRY, CDR2 SYGVKD. The CDR3 DNA follows: TGTGCCATCAGTGTTAGCGCGTTGAGCTCCTACAATGAGCAGTTCTTC. Translation gives CAISVSALSSYNEQFF.

This clonotype was seen at least ten times. This rearrangement joins TRBV10-3 to TRBJ1-1; 10 positions agree with TRBD1. The ends lost 8 bases at V and 4 bases at J; junction bases unmatched: 4. This CDR3 comprises 13 residues. Germline V gives CDR1 ENHRY, CDR2 SYGVKD. CDR3 protein: CAIGGTGATEAFF. DNA for the CDR3: TGTGCCATCGGGGGGACAGGGGCCACTGAAGCTTTCTTT.

Ten or more counts support this clonotype. The V gene is TRBV30, the J gene TRBJ1-1; a weak D match, TRBD1 (5 bases). The CDR3 has 14 amino acids. Trimming left V 0 bases short and J 1 base short, with 9 bases between. The V gene's germline CDR1 is GTSNPN and CDR2 SVGIG (reference sequence). CDR3 coding DNA: TGTGCCTGGAGTGTATTGAGGGGGAACACTGAAGCTTTCTTT. Protein sequence: CAWSVLRGNTEAFF.

This clonotype has at least ten counts. This sequence joins TRBV3-1 and TRBJ2-3; D is uncertain. The CDR3 runs 15 residues. CDR1 is LGHDT, CDR2 YNNKEL, per germline (reference sequence). V shed 1 base and J shed 2 bases, with 10 bases lying between them. The chain's CDR3 is CASSQASGFTDTQYF. The CDR3, as DNA: TGTGCCAGCAGCCAAGCATCCGGGTTCACAGATACGCAGTATTTT.

This clonotype was counted ten times or more. V is TRBV6-1 and J is TRBJ2-5, with D possibly matching TRBD1 (5 bases). The germline V and J ends were trimmed by 4 bases and 5 bases, with 14 bases remaining between them. The V gene's germline CDR1 is MNHNS and CDR2 SASEGT. The CDR3 totals 14 residues. CDR3: CASSGSRVGETQYF. The CDR3 DNA reads as TGTGCCAGCAGTGGATCCAGGGTGGGGGAGACCCAGTACTTC.

This clonotype was detected ten times or more. This chain connects TRBV7-3 to TRBJ2-3, with TRBD2 matching over 10 bases. Germline trimming cut 6 bases from V and 4 bases from J; bases unmatched to any gene: 4. The V gene's germline CDR1 is SGHTA and CDR2 FQGTGA. This CDR3 is 14 amino acids long. The CDR3 DNA reads TGTGCCAGCAGTCGAGGGACTAGCGCAGATACGCAGTATTTT. The encoded protein is CASSRGTSADTQYF.

On this clonotype itself: A read error may be the cause here, since a much bigger clone is one base away. The rearrangement joins TRBV12-3 or TRBV12-4 to TRBJ1-3; tentatively, D is TRBD1 (6 bases). CDR3 length equals 17 residues. V was shortened by 1 base and J by 0 bases, with 13 bases between the two germline ends. CDR3 DNA: TGTGCCAGCAGTTTAGGCGCGACAGGCGTCTCTGGAAACACCATATATTTT. Translation: CASSLGATGVSGNTIYF.

In its sample, this clonotype was seen many times. The chain joins TRBV20-1 to TRBJ1-2, with D perhaps TRBD1 (6 bases). The length of the CDR3 is 14 residues. Germline V gives CDR1 DFQATT, CDR2 SNEGSKA (reference sequence). Trimming took off 3 bases at V and 3 bases at J, with 14 bases between the two ends. For the CDR3, the DNA is TGCAGTGCTAGGGAGTCACAGGGATACTATGGCTACACCTTC. It specifies CSARESQGYYGYTF.

This clonotype has ten or more counts. J is TRBJ2-7 and V is TRBV7-2; the D gene could be TRBD1 or TRBD2 (5 bases each). CDR3 size: 17 residues. Germline assignment: CDR1 SGHTA and CDR2 FQGNSA. The V end was cut by 1 base, the J end by 4 bases, with 20 bases between. The CDR3, as DNA: TGTGCCAGCAGCTTAGTGGTCCCGGGACCGCTCATGTACGAGCAGTACTTC. Its translation is CASSLVVPGPLMYEQYF.

This clonotype was found many times. The V gene is TRBV5-8, the J gene TRBJ1-1; D gene unclear. This CDR3 has 14 amino acids. V lost 2 bases, J lost 1 base, and 9 bases lay in between. Germline CDR1 and CDR2: SGHTS and YDEGEE. CDR3 region: CASSFIDPNTEAFF. CDR3 nucleotide sequence: TGTGCCAGCAGCTTTATCGACCCGAACACTGAAGCTTTCTTT.

This clonotype has at least ten counts. CDR3 sequence: CASSLRGVSYEQYF. CDR3 nucleotide sequence: TGTGCCAGCAGTTTACGAGGGGTGTCCTACGAGCAGTACTTC. The chain recombines TRBV12-3 or TRBV12-4 with TRBJ2-7, with D possibly being TRBD1 or TRBD2 (5 bases each). The CDR3 length is 14 residues. Trimming pared 2 bases from V and 1 base from J, leaving 9 bases between.

This clonotype was counted only a few times. The chain carries TRBV5-8 and TRBJ2-7; TRBD1 matches 12 bases. There are 17 residues in the CDR3. Per the germline V gene, CDR1 is SGHTS and CDR2 is YDEGEE. V was pared by 2 bases and J by 6 bases, with 12 bases of the junction left unmatched. Written as DNA, the CDR3 is TGTGCCAGCAGCTTACTGGGACAGGGGGCGAAATGGGGCGAGCAGTACTTC. Its translation: CASSLLGQGAKWGEQYF.

This clonotype was detected ten times or more. The genes are TRBV20-1 and TRBJ1-2, with D uncertain. V was pared by 8 bases and J by 0 bases, with 7 bases between. The CDR3 totals 11 residues. Germline-derived CDR1 and CDR2 are DFQATT and SNEGSKA (reference sequence). The CDR3 here is CSRWANYGYTF. In nucleotides, the CDR3 is TGCAGTAGATGGGCTAACTATGGCTACACCTTC.

This clonotype was counted ten times or more. This chain uses TRBV20-1 with TRBJ2-5; TRBD2 aligns across 11 bases. The CDR3 is 17 residues long. From germline, CDR1 is DFQATT and CDR2 SNEGSKA (reference sequence). Germline trimming cut 2 bases from V and 1 base from J; bases unmatched to any gene: 9. The CDR3 reads CSARLAGGMGTQETQYF. In DNA, the CDR3 is TGCAGTGCTAGACTAGCGGGAGGTATGGGGACCCAAGAGACCCAGTACTTC.

This clonotype was counted many times. V usage is TRBV20-1 and J usage is TRBJ1-5; D is undetermined. Germline lookup yields CDR1 DFQATT and CDR2 SNEGSKA (reference sequence). V shed 5 bases and J shed 1 base, with 6 bases lying between them. The CDR3 consists of 12 residues. DNA of the CDR3: TGCAGTGCTTCAAACAGCAATCAGCCCCAGCATTTT. Protein sequence: CSASNSNQPQHF.

This clonotype was observed at least ten times. This chain connects TRBV30 to TRBJ2-1; D gene uncertain. The CDR3 is 12 residues long. The V and J ends lost 0 bases and 6 bases respectively, with 6 bases between them. CDR1 and CDR2 from the germline V gene are GTSNPN and SVGIG (reference sequence). This CDR3 is CAWSVLRNEQFF. The CDR3 coding sequence is TGTGCCTGGAGTGTACTACGCAATGAGCAGTTCTTC. Looking up the rest from reference TRBV30 and TRBJ2-1 gives the full variable domain: SQTIHQWPATLVQPVGSPLSLECTVEGTSNPNLYWYRQAAGRGLQLLFYSVGIGQISSEVPQNLSASRPQDRQFILSSKKLLLSDSGFYLCAWSVLRNEQFFGPGTRLTVL.

This clonotype was observed many times. The chain uses TRBV9 and TRBJ2-3; 12 bases line up with TRBD2. The CDR3 is 16 amino acids. Germline loops: CDR1 SGDLS, CDR2 YYNGEE. J gave up 5 bases and V 1 base, and 5 bases lay outside the gene matches. The CDR3 nucleotides are TGTGCCAGCAGCGTACTAGCGGGGGGGGCCGTAGATACGCAGTATTTT. Translated, it gives CASSVLAGGAVDTQYF.

This clonotype came up many times. V gene TRBV7-9 combines with J gene TRBJ2-1, with a weak D call TRBD2 (7 bases). The V end lost 5 bases, the J end lost 0 bases, and 14 bases lay between the germline ends. Germline CDR1 SEHNR, CDR2 FQNEAQ (reference sequence). CDR3 length: 16 residues. This CDR3 reads CASSGRGASSYNEQFF. CDR3 DNA: TGTGCCAGCAGCGGACGGGGGGCGAGCTCCTACAATGAGCAGTTCTTC.

This chain links TRBV9 with TRBJ2-1; 9 bases map to TRBD2. There are 16 residues in the CDR3. Germline lookup yields CDR1 SGDLS and CDR2 YYNGEE. V shed 0 bases, J shed 3 bases, and the junction held 4 bases outside the gene matches. In DNA, the CDR3 is TGTGCCAGCAGCGTAGGGCTAGCGGGACTCTACAATGAGCAGTTCTTC. Its translation is CASSVGLAGLYNEQFF. Full variable domain (rest looked up from reference TRBV9 and TRBJ2-1): DSGVTQTPKHLITATGQRVTLRCSPRSGDLSVYWYQQSLDQGLQFLIQYYNGEERAKGNILERFSAQQFPDLHSELNLSSLELGDSALYFCASSVGLAGLYNEQFFGPGTRLTVL.

There are many counts of this clonotype. The germline gene is not matched at one end of the junction; a read error may be the cause. The chain links TRBV27 to TRBJ2-1, with D tentatively TRBD2 (7 bases). CDR1 is MNHEY, CDR2 SMNVEV, per germline (reference sequence). The CDR3 totals 15 residues. DNA for the CDR3: TGTGCCAGCAGTTTATACCGGGGGGCCTACAATGAGCAGTCCTTC. Translated, it gives CASSLYRGAYNEQSF.

The rearrangement uses TRBV11-2 and TRBJ1-3, with D possibly TRBD1 on 6 matching bases. CDR1 is SGHAT and CDR2 is FQNNGV in the germline V gene. The CDR3 is 15 amino acids. Trimming shortened V by 6 bases and J by 2 bases, and 14 bases separated the two germline ends. The CDR3 region has the DNA TGTGCCAGCAGGAATTGGACAGATCCTGGAAACACCATATATTTT. It encodes CASRNWTDPGNTIYF.

In regard to this clonotype: This could be a read error, since a much larger clone is one nucleotide away. The gene calls are TRBV7-2 and TRBJ2-1; no firm D call. The CDR3 has 14 amino acids. The germline V gene has CDR1 SGHTA and CDR2 FQGNSA. DNA for the CDR3: TGTGCCGGCAGACCTGGACGGTCCTACAATGAGCAGTTCTTC. This sequence encodes CAGRPGRSYNEQFF.

At least ten counts were recorded for this clonotype. CDR3 protein: CASRPEDRGSTEAFF. The DNA for the CDR3 is TGTGCCAGCAGGCCGGAGGACAGGGGCTCGACTGAAGCTTTCTTT. The chain couples TRBV6-1 to TRBJ1-1, with TRBD1 matching 9 bases. V trimming: 6 bases; J trimming: 5 bases; junction bases outside the gene matches: 10. Germline CDR1 MNHNS, CDR2 SASEGT. This CDR3 region has 15 residues.

This clonotype was seen many times. The rearrangement uses TRBV5-1 and TRBJ2-7; D not resolved. V was trimmed by 4 bases and J by 0 bases, leaving 17 bases between them. The CDR3 has 16 residues. CDR1 and CDR2 (germline): SGHRS, YFSETQ. CDR3 sequence (DNA): TGCGCCAGCAGCCTTCAGTCCAGCATCAGCTCCTACGAGCAGTACTTC. Its protein is CASSLQSSISSYEQYF.

At least ten counts were recorded for this clonotype. The CDR3 DNA reads as TGCAGTGCTAGAGATTACAGGGACACCGGGGAGCTGTTTTTT. Its translation: CSARDYRDTGELFF. This chain links TRBV20-1 with TRBJ2-2, with a weak D call TRBD1 (6 bases). This CDR3 comprises 14 residues. Deletions cut 0 bases from V and 3 bases from J, with 8 bases between. In germline, CDR1 is DFQATT, CDR2 SNEGSKA (reference sequence).

The chain has TRBV6-1 and TRBJ2-1, with TRBD2 identical over 7 bases. The CDR3 runs to 13 residues. Looked up from germline, CDR1 is MNHNS and CDR2 is SASEGT. Trimming cost V 6 bases and J 6 bases; bases outside gene matches: 5. The CDR3: CASRGTIGNEQFF. Written as DNA, the CDR3 is TGTGCCAGCAGGGGGACTATAGGCAATGAGCAGTTCTTC.

For the CDR3, the DNA is TGTGCCAGCAGCGCAGGGACAGGGGGCAGAAACGAGCAGTTCTTC. Residues: CASSAGTGGRNEQFF. The chain combines TRBV27 with TRBJ2-1; 12 nucleotides match TRBD1. J lost 10 bases, V lost 6 bases, and 10 bases had no gene match. Per germline, CDR1 MNHEY and CDR2 SMNVEV (reference sequence). The CDR3 sequence is 15 residues long.